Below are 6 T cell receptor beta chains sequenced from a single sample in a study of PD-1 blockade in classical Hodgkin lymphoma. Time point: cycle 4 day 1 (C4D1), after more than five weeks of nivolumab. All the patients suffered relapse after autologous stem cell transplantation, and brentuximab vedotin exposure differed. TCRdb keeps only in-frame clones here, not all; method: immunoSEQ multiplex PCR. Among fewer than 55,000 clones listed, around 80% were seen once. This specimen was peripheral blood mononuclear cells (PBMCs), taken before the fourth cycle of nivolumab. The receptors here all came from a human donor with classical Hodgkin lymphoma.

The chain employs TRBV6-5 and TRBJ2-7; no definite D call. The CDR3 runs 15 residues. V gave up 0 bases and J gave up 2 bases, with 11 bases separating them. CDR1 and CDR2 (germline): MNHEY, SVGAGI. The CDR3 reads CASSYSVTEAYEQYF. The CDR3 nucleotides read TGTGCCAGCAGTTACTCGGTCACCGAAGCCTACGAGCAGTACTTC.

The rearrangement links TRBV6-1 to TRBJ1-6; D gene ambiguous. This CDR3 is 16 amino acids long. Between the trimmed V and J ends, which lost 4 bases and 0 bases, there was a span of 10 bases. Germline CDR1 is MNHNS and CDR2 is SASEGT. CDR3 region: CASSVSLSSYNSPLHF. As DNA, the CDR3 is TGTGCCAGCAGTGTATCTCTGAGCTCCTATAATTCACCCCTCCACTTT.

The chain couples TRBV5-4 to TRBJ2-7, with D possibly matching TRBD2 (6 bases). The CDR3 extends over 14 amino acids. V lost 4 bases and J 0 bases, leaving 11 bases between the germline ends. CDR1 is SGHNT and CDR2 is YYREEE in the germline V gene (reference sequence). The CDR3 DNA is TGTGCCAGCAGCGGGGGGTCGAGCTCCTACGAGCAGTACTTC. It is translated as CASSGGSSSYEQYF.

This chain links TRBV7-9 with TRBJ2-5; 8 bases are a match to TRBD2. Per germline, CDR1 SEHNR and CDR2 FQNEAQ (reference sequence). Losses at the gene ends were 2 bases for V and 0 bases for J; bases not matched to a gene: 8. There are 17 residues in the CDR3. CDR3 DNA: TGTGCCAGCAGCTTATGGGTTAGCGGGGTGTACCAAGAGACCCAGTACTTC. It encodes CASSLWVSGVYQETQYF.

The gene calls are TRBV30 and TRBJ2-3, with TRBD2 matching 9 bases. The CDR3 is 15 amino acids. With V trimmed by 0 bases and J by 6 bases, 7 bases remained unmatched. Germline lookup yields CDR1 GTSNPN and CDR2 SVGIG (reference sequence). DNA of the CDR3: TGTGCCTGGAGTGTAATGGGCGGGGGGGCCGATACGCAGTATTTT. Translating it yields CAWSVMGGGADTQYF.

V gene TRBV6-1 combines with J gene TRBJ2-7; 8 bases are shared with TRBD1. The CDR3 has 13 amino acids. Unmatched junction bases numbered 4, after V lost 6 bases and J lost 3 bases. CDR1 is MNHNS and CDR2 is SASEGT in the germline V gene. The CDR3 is CASRATGDYEQYF. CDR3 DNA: TGTGCCAGCAGGGCGACAGGGGACTACGAGCAGTACTTC.